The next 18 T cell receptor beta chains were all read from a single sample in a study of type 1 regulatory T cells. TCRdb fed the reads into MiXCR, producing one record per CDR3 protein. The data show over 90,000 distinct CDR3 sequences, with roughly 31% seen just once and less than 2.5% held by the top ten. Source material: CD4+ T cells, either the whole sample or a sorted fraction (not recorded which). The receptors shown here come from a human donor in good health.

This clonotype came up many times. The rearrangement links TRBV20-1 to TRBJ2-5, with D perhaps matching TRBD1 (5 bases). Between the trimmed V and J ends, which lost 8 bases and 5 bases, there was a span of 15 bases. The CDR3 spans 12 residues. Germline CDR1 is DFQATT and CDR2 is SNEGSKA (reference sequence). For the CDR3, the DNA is TGCAGTTTTATTAGGGGTCAGGAGACCCAGTACTTC. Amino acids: CSFIRGQETQYF.

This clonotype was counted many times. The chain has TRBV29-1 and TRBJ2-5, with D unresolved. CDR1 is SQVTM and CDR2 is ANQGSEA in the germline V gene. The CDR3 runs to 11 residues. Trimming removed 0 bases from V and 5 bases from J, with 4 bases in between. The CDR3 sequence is CSVEEVETQYF. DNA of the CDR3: TGCAGCGTTGAAGAGGTGGAGACCCAGTACTTC.

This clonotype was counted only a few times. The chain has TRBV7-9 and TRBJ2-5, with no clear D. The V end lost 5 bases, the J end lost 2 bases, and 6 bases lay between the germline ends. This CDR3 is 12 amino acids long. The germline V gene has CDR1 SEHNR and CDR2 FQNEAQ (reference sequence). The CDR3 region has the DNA TGTGCCAGCAGCCGCTTTCAAGAGACCCAGTACTTC. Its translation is CASSRFQETQYF.

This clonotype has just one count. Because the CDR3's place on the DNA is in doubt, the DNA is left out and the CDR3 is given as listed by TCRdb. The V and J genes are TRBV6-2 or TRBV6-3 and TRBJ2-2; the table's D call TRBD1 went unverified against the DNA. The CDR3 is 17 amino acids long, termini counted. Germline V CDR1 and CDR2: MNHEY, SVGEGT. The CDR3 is CASSGPYLGLTPGSCFF.

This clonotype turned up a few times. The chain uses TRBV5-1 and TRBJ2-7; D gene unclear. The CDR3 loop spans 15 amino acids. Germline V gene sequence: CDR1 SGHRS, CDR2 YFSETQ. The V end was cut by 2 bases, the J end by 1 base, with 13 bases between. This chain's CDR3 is CASSFLVDSSYEQYF. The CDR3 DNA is TGCGCCAGCAGCTTCCTTGTAGACTCTTCCTACGAGCAGTACTTC.

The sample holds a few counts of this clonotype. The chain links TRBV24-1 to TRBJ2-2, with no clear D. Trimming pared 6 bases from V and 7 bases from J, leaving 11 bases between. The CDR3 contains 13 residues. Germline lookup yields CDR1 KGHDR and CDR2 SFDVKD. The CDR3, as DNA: TGTGCCACCAGTCTATCCCAGTTCGGGGAGCTGTTTTTT. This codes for CATSLSQFGELFF.

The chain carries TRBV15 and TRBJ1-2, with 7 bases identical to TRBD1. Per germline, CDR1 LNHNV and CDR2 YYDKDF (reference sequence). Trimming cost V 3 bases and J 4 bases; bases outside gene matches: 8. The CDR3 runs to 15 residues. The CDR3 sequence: CATSSNRDSSYGYTF. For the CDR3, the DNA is TGTGCCACCAGCAGTAACCGGGACAGCAGCTATGGCTACACCTTC.

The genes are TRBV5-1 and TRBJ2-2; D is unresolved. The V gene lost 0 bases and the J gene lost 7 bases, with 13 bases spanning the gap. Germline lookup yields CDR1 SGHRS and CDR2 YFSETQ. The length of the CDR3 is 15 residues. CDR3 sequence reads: CASSLAAVPVGELFF. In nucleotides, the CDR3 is TGCGCCAGCAGCTTGGCGGCGGTCCCGGTCGGGGAGCTGTTTTTT.

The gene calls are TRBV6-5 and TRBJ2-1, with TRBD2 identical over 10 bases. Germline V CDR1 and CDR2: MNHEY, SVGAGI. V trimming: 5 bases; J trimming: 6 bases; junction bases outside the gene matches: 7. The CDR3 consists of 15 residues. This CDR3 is CASSTTSGASNEQFF. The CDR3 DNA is TGTGCCAGCAGTACTACTAGCGGGGCAAGCAATGAGCAGTTCTTC.

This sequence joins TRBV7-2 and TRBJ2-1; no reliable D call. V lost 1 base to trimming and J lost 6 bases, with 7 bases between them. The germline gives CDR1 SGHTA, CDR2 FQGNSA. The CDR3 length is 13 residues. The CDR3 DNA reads TGTGCCAGCAGCTTAGAGATCCTCAATGAGCAGTTCTTC. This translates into CASSLEILNEQFF.

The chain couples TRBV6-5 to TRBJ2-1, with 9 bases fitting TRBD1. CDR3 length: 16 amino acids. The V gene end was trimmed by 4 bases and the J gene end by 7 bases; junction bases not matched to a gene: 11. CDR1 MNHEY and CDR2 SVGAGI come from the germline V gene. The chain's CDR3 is CASSSAGTGRLNEQFF. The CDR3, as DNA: TGTGCCAGCAGTTCCGCCGGGACAGGGAGATTAAATGAGCAGTTCTTC.

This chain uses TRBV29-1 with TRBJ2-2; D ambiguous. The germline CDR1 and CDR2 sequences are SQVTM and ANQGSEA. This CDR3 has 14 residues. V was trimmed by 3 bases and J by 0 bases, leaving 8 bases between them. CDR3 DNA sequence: TGCAGCGTTGAGACGGAATCGAACACCGGGGAGCTGTTTTTT. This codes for CSVETESNTGELFF.

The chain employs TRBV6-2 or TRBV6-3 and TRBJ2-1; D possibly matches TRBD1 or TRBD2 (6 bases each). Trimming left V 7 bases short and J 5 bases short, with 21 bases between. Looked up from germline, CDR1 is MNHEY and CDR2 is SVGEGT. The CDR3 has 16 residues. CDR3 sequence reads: CASNKPLGGGNNEQFF. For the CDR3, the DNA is TGTGCCAGCAATAAGCCACTCGGGGGCGGGAACAATGAGCAGTTCTTC.

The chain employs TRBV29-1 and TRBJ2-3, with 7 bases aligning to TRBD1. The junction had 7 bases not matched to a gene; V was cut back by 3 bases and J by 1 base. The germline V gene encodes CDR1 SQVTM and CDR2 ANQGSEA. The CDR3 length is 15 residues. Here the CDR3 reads CSVDETGIGTDTQYF. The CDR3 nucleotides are TGCAGCGTTGATGAGACAGGGATCGGCACAGATACGCAGTATTTT.

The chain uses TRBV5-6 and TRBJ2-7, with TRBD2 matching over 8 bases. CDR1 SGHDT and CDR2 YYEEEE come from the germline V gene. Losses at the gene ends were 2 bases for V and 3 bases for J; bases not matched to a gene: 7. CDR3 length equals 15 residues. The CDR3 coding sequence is TGTGCCAGCAGCTTCGGGGGGGCGTTATTCTACGAGCAGTACTTC. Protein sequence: CASSFGGALFYEQYF.

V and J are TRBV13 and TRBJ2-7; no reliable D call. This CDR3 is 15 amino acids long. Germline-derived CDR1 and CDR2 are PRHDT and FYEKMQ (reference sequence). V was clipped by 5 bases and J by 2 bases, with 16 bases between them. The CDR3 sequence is CASSPQWEITYEQYF. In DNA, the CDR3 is TGTGCCAGCAGCCCGCAATGGGAAATAACCTACGAGCAGTACTTC.

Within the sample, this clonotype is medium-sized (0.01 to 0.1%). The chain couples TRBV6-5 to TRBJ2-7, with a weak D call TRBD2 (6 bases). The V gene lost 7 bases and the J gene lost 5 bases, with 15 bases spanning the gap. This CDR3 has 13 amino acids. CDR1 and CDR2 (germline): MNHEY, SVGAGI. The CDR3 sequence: CASKVSGVDEQYF. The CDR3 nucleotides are TGTGCCAGCAAGGTTTCGGGAGTCGACGAGCAGTACTTC.

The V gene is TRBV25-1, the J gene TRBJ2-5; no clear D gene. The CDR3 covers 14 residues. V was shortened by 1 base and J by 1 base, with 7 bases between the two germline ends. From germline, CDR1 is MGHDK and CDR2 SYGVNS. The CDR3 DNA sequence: TGTGCCAGCAGTGAATCTGGAGCCCAAGAGACCCAGTACTTC. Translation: CASSESGAQETQYF.